This is a list of T cell receptor beta chains from one sample in a study of shared clonotypes between healthy human individuals. Clones were sequenced by immunoSEQ multiplex PCR, and TCRdb holds only the in-frame ones, with some missing. The sample shows roughly 2,000,000 clones, about 95% of them seen only once. The sample was naive CD8+ T cells sorted from blood. These receptors were taken from a man aged 18 to 35 in good health. CDR3s include the opening cysteine and the closing phenylalanine or tryptophan. A D gene is named only where the DNA matches it firmly. Size tells how often a clone was seen (once, few, many) or the class of an expanded clone, and some rows leave it out.

d_gene	v_gene	abundance	j_gene	CDR3nt	CDR3aa
TRBD1	TRBV19	once	TRBJ2-7	TGTGCCAGTAGTCCCTTGACAGGGGCGAACTACGAGCAGTACTTC	CASSPLTGANYEQYF
TRBD1	TRBV29-1	NA	TRBJ1-2	TGCAGCGTTGAGTCTAGGGACAGCGGTTTTGTTGGCTACACCTTC	CSVESRDSGFVGYTF
NA	TRBV7-3	NA	TRBJ2-1	TGTGCCAGCAGCTTAAATTCCGGCCTCTTCAATGAGCAGTTCTTC	CASSLNSGLFNEQFF
NA	TRBV7-9	NA	TRBJ2-3	TGTGCCAGCAGCTTAGCGGAATACCCTAGCACAGATACGCAGTATTTT	CASSLAEYPSTDTQYF
TRBD2	TRBV7-9	NA	TRBJ2-5	TGTGCCAGCAGCCAACTAGCGGGGGCGGGAGAGACCCAGTACTTC	CASSQLAGAGETQYF
NA	TRBV21-1	NA	TRBJ2-1	TGTGCCAGCAGCAAACCCAAACCCCGGACTAGCTCTACCTACAATGAGCAGTTCTTC	CASSKPKPRTSSTYNEQFF
TRBD1	TRBV7-9	NA	TRBJ2-7	TGTGCCAGCAGCCCCGGACAGGGCCTACAGTTCTACGAGCAGTACTTC	CASSPGQGLQFYEQYF
NA	TRBV7-6	NA	TRBJ2-7	TGTGCCAGCAGCTTATCGCGGGCCGACTACGAGCAGTACTTC	CASSLSRADYEQYF
NA	TRBV6-6	NA	TRBJ2-1	TGTGCCAGCAGTTCCATCCGAGAGAGCTCCTACAATGAGCAGTTCTTC	CASSSIRESSYNEQFF
TRBD2	TRBV5-6	NA	TRBJ2-1	TGTGCCAGCAGCTTGAGGCTGGGATCAGGACTAGTATACAATGAGCAGTTCTTC	CASSLRLGSGLVYNEQFF
TRBD2	TRBV10-3	NA	TRBJ2-7	TGTGCCATCGCGGGGGGGGACCGAGCATACGAGCAGTACTTC	CAIAGGDRAYEQYF
NA	TRBV2	NA	TRBJ2-1	TGTGCCAGCAGTGATGTTTTTGGGACTGGATACAATGAGCAGTTCTTC	CASSDVFGTGYNEQFF
NA	TRBV2	NA	TRBJ2-7	TGTGCCAGCGGCTCTTGGGGAAGGGGATCCTACGAGCAGTACTTC	CASGSWGRGSYEQYF
TRBD2	TRBV4-3	NA	TRBJ2-3	TGCGCCAGCAGCCAAGAGGGAGGGAGCCCAGATACGCAGTATTTT	CASSQEGGSPDTQYF
NA	TRBV29-1	NA	TRBJ2-1	TGCAGCGTTGAAGGTACTCCCCATGAGCAGTTCTTC	CSVEGTPHEQFF
NA	TRBV19	NA	TRBJ1-5	TGTGCCAGTAGTCCGGTCCCAAATCAGCCCCAGCATTTT	CASSPVPNQPQHF
NA	TRBV7-2	NA	TRBJ2-3	TGTGCCAGCAGCTCCAGCAATGAAGATACGCAGTATTTT	CASSSSNEDTQYF
NA	TRBV10-1	NA	TRBJ1-6	TGCGCCAGCAGTTCAGGATCTGGTTGGAATTCACCCCTCCACTTT	CASSSGSGWNSPLHF
NA	TRBV10-1	NA	TRBJ2-2	TGCGCCAGCAGTACATCCAGGGGAGCCGGGGAGCTGTTTTTT	CASSTSRGAGELFF
NA	TRBV6-5	NA	TRBJ1-5	TGTGCCAGCAGGACGCTGGAGGGGACGAATCAGCCCCAGCATTTT	CASRTLEGTNQPQHF
NA	TRBV25-1	NA	TRBJ1-1	TGTGCCAGCAGTGGGAAATGGGGGGGTGTTAACACTGAAGCTTTCTTT	CASSGKWGGVNTEAFF
NA	TRBV6-4	NA	TRBJ1-1	TGTGCCAGCAGTGACCATGGCTCAGCCTCGGGACACCGACGGGACACTGAAGCTTTCTTT	CASSDHGSASGHRRDTEAFF
TRBD1	TRBV5-3	NA	TRBJ2-6	TGTGCCAGAAGCTTCCTTCCTGGGACAGGGGGTCCTGGGGCCAACGTCCTGACTTTC	CARSFLPGTGGPGANVLTF
NA	TRBV9	NA	TRBJ2-1	TGTGCCAGCAGCGTAGCCGGGGACCTCTACAATGAGCAGTTCTTC	CASSVAGDLYNEQFF
NA	TRBV6-1	NA	TRBJ1-2	TGTGCCAGCAGTGAAGCGCTCGGCAAAGCCTATGGCTACACCTTC	CASSEALGKAYGYTF
NA	TRBV7-9	NA	TRBJ1-3	TGTGCCAGCAGCCCCCGGGAACCCGGGGGAAACACCATATATTTT	CASSPREPGGNTIYF
TRBD1	TRBV13	NA	TRBJ2-1	TGTGCCAGCAGCTTAGAGGCAGGGGGCTCCTACAATGAGCAGTTCTTC	CASSLEAGGSYNEQFF
NA	TRBV28	once	TRBJ2-7	TGTGCCAGCAGTCCTAGGGGGGTTTTTTCCTACGAGCAGTACTTC	CASSPRGVFSYEQYF
NA	TRBV30	NA	TRBJ2-7	TGTGCCTGGAAAGGGGACGGGTCGGGCGAGCAGTACTTC	CAWKGDGSGEQYF
NA	TRBV28	once	TRBJ2-5	TGTGCCAGCAGCCGATCAATGGCTCGGGGGTACCAAGAGACCCAGTACTTC	CASSRSMARGYQETQYF
TRBD2	TRBV19	NA	TRBJ2-1	TGTGCCAGTAGTTTTAGCGGGAGATTCGACAATGAGCAGTTCTTC	CASSFSGRFDNEQFF
TRBD1	TRBV6-6	NA	TRBJ2-7	TGTGCCAGCACCGTGACAGGGGGGTACGAGCAGTACTTC	CASTVTGGYEQYF
NA	TRBV19	NA	TRBJ1-1	TGTGCCAGTAGCAGGTTGGGGCTGAACACTGAAGCTTTCTTT	CASSRLGLNTEAFF
NA	TRBV7-9	NA	TRBJ2-7	TGTGCCAGCAGTCAGGGGGCGGGAGGGACGAACTACGAGCAGTACTTC	CASSQGAGGTNYEQYF
NA	TRBV4-1	NA	TRBJ1-3	TGCGCCAGCAGGGCTATTGGACAGCCTGGAAACACCATATATTTT	CASRAIGQPGNTIYF
TRBD1	TRBV28	NA	TRBJ1-2	TGTGCCAGCACCTTCGGGGACAGGGGCATCTATGGCTACACCTTC	CASTFGDRGIYGYTF
NA	TRBV5-1	NA	TRBJ2-7	TGCGCCAGCAGCTTACGGCAGGAGGGCTACGAGCAGTACTTC	CASSLRQEGYEQYF
TRBD1	TRBV15	NA	TRBJ1-2	TGTGCCACCAGCACCACCGTTATAGGGACAGACGTCAACTATGGCTACACCTTC	CATSTTVIGTDVNYGYTF
TRBD2	TRBV7-8	NA	TRBJ2-1	TGTGCCAGCAGCTTATACGTCCCAAGCGGGAGTCCGGAGAATGAGCAGTTCTTC	CASSLYVPSGSPENEQFF
NA	TRBV10-1	NA	TRBJ2-1	TGCGCCAGCAGTGTGGCAGTCGGCTATGAGCAGTTCTTC	CASSVAVGYEQFF
NA	TRBV4-3	NA	TRBJ2-1	TGCGCCAGCAGCCAAGTCGCTAACGGGGACTCCTACAATGAGCAGTTCTTC	CASSQVANGDSYNEQFF
NA	TRBV4-3	NA	TRBJ2-7	TGCGCCAGCAGCCGGTCTCTCATCTCGGACGAGCAGTACTTC	CASSRSLISDEQYF
NA	TRBV7-9	NA	TRBJ2-5	TGTGCCAGCAGCTTAGCGCTTGGGCCGCCCCAAGAGACCCAGTACTTC	CASSLALGPPQETQYF
NA	TRBV5-8	NA	TRBJ2-5	TGTGCCAGCAGCTCCCTACATCAAGAGACCCAGTACTTC	CASSSLHQETQYF
NA	TRBV14	NA	TRBJ2-7	TGTGCCAGCAGCCAAGAGTTAAGAGCGGTCGACGAGCAGTACTTC	CASSQELRAVDEQYF
NA	TRBV9	NA	TRBJ2-7	TGTGCCAGCAGCGTAGGATCTAGTTTCTACGAGCAGTACTTC	CASSVGSSFYEQYF
NA	TRBV7-8	NA	TRBJ2-7	TGTGCCAGCAGCTTACGGACAGCAGCTAACGAGCAGTACTTC	CASSLRTAANEQYF
TRBD2	TRBV13	NA	TRBJ2-7	TGTGCCAGCAGCTTTAGCGGGAGAAACGAGCAGTACTTC	CASSFSGRNEQYF
NA	TRBV6-6	NA	TRBJ1-1	TGTGCCAGCAGTTACTCGCCAGGCCTGAACACTGAAGCTTTCTTT	CASSYSPGLNTEAFF
NA	TRBV15	NA	TRBJ1-4	TGTGCCACCAGCAGAGATCGGGGATCTGTAGGGGAAAAACTGTTTTTT	CATSRDRGSVGEKLFF
NA	TRBV9	NA	TRBJ1-2	TGTGCCAGCAGCGTCAGCGGCGTCTATGGCTACACCTTC	CASSVSGVYGYTF
TRBD2	TRBV6-5	NA	TRBJ2-3	TGTGCCAGCAGTGGACTAGCGGGAGGCCCAGATACGCAGTATTTT	CASSGLAGGPDTQYF
NA	TRBV28	NA	TRBJ2-5	TGTGCCAGCAGTTTCCGAGGGGAGGCAGAGACCCAGTACTTC	CASSFRGEAETQYF
NA	TRBV6-1	NA	TRBJ1-1	TGTGCCAGCAGTGATCGCCCTCCGTACACTGAAGCTTTCTTT	CASSDRPPYTEAFF
TRBD2	TRBV9	NA	TRBJ2-7	TGTGCCAGCAGCCTAGGTGGGGCTAGCGGGGGCTACGAGCAGTACTTC	CASSLGGASGGYEQYF
NA	TRBV13	NA	TRBJ2-2	TGTGCCAGCAGCTTTGCAGCCTTGGGCACCGGGGAGCTGTTTTTT	CASSFAALGTGELFF
TRBD1	TRBV2	NA	TRBJ1-5	TGTGCCAGCAGGGGACAGTACAATCAGCCCCAGCATTTT	CASRGQYNQPQHF
NA	TRBV10-3	NA	TRBJ1-2	TGTGCCATCAGTGGGGCAGGGGTTACCCCTAACTATGGCTACACCTTC	CAISGAGVTPNYGYTF
NA	TRBV7-9	once	TRBJ2-1	TGTGCCAGCAGCCCTATTCCAGGAGACAATGAGCAGTTCTTC	CASSPIPGDNEQFF
TRBD2	TRBV13	NA	TRBJ2-7	TGTGCCAGCAGCTTAGGTCTAGCGGAGTACGAGCAGTACTTC	CASSLGLAEYEQYF